The present T cell receptor beta chain was sequenced within a study of beta chain features in type 1 diabetes. Study background: Similarity in age, gender and cell yields was seen between patients and healthy donors. Study results and caveats: Patients showed naive, central memory and Treg TCRB repertoires that appeared more similar than those of healthy donors. Researchers report that Type 1 diabetes patients had moderately but significantly shorter TCRB CDR3s across all four CD4+ subsets.

Regarding this clone: The antigen remains undetermined.

Every isolated RNA sample was fully reverse transcribed, so sequencing captured expressed TCRB transcripts. Roughly 3.4 million reads were obtained on average from naive, central memory and regulatory T cell samples. Clones were read by immunoSEQ multiplex PCR, and TCRdb kept only the in-frame ones, dropping some. Among fewer than 110,000 clones listed, over 25% were seen once. Per germline, CDR1 SGHVS and CDR2 FQNEAQ. The CDR3 is 17 amino acids. Deletions cut 5 bases from V and 13 bases from J, with 30 bases between. Sequences were obtained from central memory CD4+ T cells from blood. The origin of this receptor is a woman younger than 30 with type 1 diabetes. The gene calls are TRBV7-8 and TRBJ2-1, with D possibly matching TRBD2 (5 bases). DNA for the CDR3: TGTGCCAGCAGCCAGCTTAACCATGGGATGGCTAGCAGTTCTCAGTTCTTC. Its translation: CASSQLNHGMASSSQFF.